This T cell receptor (beta chain) was observed in a study of T-cell reconstitution after alpha-beta-depleted transplantation in children. Study outcomes and limitations: Expanded clones from the graft, numbering several hundred, reportedly supplied alpha-beta T cells about two months after transplant. Some patients' high day-60 TCRbeta diversity was traced to surviving recipient T cells and thymic progenitors. One year post-transplant, T-cell counts and diversity were largely derived from T cells produced anew.

Unique molecular identifiers were incorporated during preparation of the TCRbeta library. TCRdb independently ran MiXCR on the PCR reads; one entry per CDR3 protein. The table records some 440,000 distinct CDR3 sequences, roughly 16% of them present only once. Germline V CDR1 and CDR2: MNHNS, SASEGT. This CDR3 region has 14 residues. V shed 6 bases, J shed 6 bases, and the junction held 8 bases outside the gene matches. Many counts were recorded for this clonotype. Antigen unknown. The material was PBMCs, mostly from graft donor cells, obtained 360 days after TCRalphabeta/CD19-depleted stem cell transplant. The V and J genes are TRBV6-1 and TRBJ2-7; 10 nucleotides line up with TRBD1. The source of this sequence is a boy younger than two who had a stem cell transplant for Wiskott-Aldrich syndrome, so the T cells may come from the graft donor. CDR3 nucleotides: TGTGCCAGCAGCGCCCGACAGGGGGCAGGCGAGCAGTACTTC. Translation gives CASSARQGAGEQYF.